These 26 T cell receptor beta chains came from one sample sequenced in a study of post-analysis software for immune sequencing data. No antigens are known for them. Regarding the study as a whole: Four or five TRBV segments (TRBV5-6, TRBV5-1 and TRBV20-1 among them) occurred more frequently in patients than in controls.

Prepared TCR beta cDNA libraries contained unique molecular identifiers. TCRdb reanalysed the PCR reads using MiXCR and keeps one entry per CDR3 protein. This sample has some 800,000 distinct CDR3 sequences, with about 45% found just once. The specimen was blood. These receptors were collected from a girl aged 5 to 17 with multiple sclerosis.

In this sample, this clonotype turned up a few times. This chain connects TRBV7-2 to TRBJ2-4; D not certain. Trimming removed 2 bases from V and 13 bases from J, with 15 bases in between. This CDR3 has 13 amino acids. CDR1 and CDR2 from the germline V gene are SGHTA and FQGNSA. The CDR3 DNA is TGTGCCAGCAGCTTAAACCCTAACTACGAACAGTACTTC. It specifies CASSLNPNYEQYF.

V and J are TRBV7-8 and TRBJ1-1; D call uncertain. Germline V lookup: CDR1 SGHVS, CDR2 FQNEAQ. Trimming removed 3 bases at V and 0 bases at J, with 17 bases between. The CDR3 contains 17 residues. CDR3 amino acids: CASSFNPRDYMNTEAFF. DNA for the CDR3: TGTGCCAGCAGCTTCAACCCACGGGATTACATGAACACTGAAGCTTTCTTT.

This chain uses TRBV2 with TRBJ2-3; TRBD2 aligns across 9 bases. Trimming took 4 bases from V and 2 from J; bases not matched to a gene: 16. The V gene's germline CDR1 is SNHLY and CDR2 FYNNEI. This CDR3 spans 19 amino acids. DNA of the CDR3: TGTGCCAGCAGTGGTGGTAGCGGGAGTGGTGGGTTCGACACAGATACGCAGTATTTT. Amino acid sequence: CASSGGSGSGGFDTDTQYF.

The V gene is TRBV12-3 or TRBV12-4, the J gene TRBJ2-1; D might be TRBD2 (5 bases). V lost 7 bases and J 8 bases, leaving 15 bases between the germline ends. The CDR3 has 13 amino acids. The CDR3 reads CASTWGARHEQFF. CDR3 nucleotide sequence: TGTGCCAGCACCTGGGGAGCGCGCCATGAGCAGTTCTTC.

This clonotype turned up a few times. In DNA, the CDR3 is TGTGCCAGCAGTGAGGGGCCCTCGGCCGTTAATGAGCAGTTCTTC. Translated, it gives CASSEGPSAVNEQFF. The J gene is TRBJ2-1, the V gene TRBV6-4; possible D gene TRBD1, 5 bases. The V and J ends lost 3 bases and 7 bases respectively, with 16 bases between them. The length of the CDR3 is 15 residues. The germline V gene has CDR1 MRHNA and CDR2 SNTAGT.

This clonotype appeared a few times. This chain uses TRBV29-1 with TRBJ2-7, with D perhaps matching TRBD1 or TRBD2 (7 bases each). V was shortened by 6 bases and J by 0 bases, with 18 bases between the two germline ends. Germline loops: CDR1 SQVTM, CDR2 ANQGSEA. The CDR3 loop spans 15 amino acids. In DNA, the CDR3 is TGCAGCGTCGTGGGGGGGGACAGACTCTCCTACGAGCAGTACTTC. Amino acid sequence: CSVVGGDRLSYEQYF.

The V call is TRBV5-5, the J call TRBJ2-1; 12 bases are shared with TRBD2. The V segment lost 4 bases and the J segment 8 bases; nucleotides outside the gene matches: 10. Germline V gene lookup returns CDR1 SGHKS and CDR2 YYEKEE (reference sequence). The CDR3 totals 16 residues. CDR3 sequence reads: CASSETTSGRRYEQFF. CDR3 in DNA: TGTGCCAGCAGCGAGACGACTAGCGGGAGAAGGTATGAGCAGTTCTTC.

The chain combines TRBV5-1 with TRBJ1-4, with no clear D. CDR3 length: 13 residues. Germline V gives CDR1 SGHRS, CDR2 YFSETQ. Deletions cut 5 bases from V and 7 bases from J, with 12 bases between. DNA for the CDR3: TGCGCCAGCAGAGGGCTCGACGGTGAAAAACTGTTTTTT. Translated, it gives CASRGLDGEKLFF.

The gene calls are TRBV6-6 and TRBJ2-5, with D perhaps TRBD2 (5 bases). The V and J ends lost 3 bases and 0 bases respectively, with 14 bases between them. Germline CDR1 and CDR2: MNHNY and SVGAGI (reference sequence). The CDR3 is 16 amino acids. The CDR3 region is CASSYVRVGNQETQYF. The DNA of the CDR3 is TGTGCCAGCAGTTATGTGAGGGTCGGGAACCAAGAGACCCAGTACTTC.

The rearrangement links TRBV2 to TRBJ1-5, with D unclear. V was pared by 6 bases and J by 2 bases, with 14 bases between. Germline CDR1 is SNHLY and CDR2 is FYNNEI. This CDR3 is 15 amino acids long. The DNA of the CDR3 is TGTGCCAGCAGGTCCGGGCGGGGTCGCAATCAGCCCCAGCATTTT. It yields the protein CASRSGRGRNQPQHF.

The rearrangement uses TRBV12-3 or TRBV12-4 and TRBJ2-5; TRBD2 matches 15 bases. The V segment lost 7 bases and the J segment 4 bases; nucleotides outside the gene matches: 16. The CDR3 is made up of 19 amino acids. Here the CDR3 DNA reads TGTGCCAGCACCCTACAGGAGGGGACTAGCGGGAGGTGGAGAGAGACCCAGTACTTC. As protein: CASTLQEGTSGRWRETQYF.

The rearrangement links TRBV7-2 to TRBJ1-2, with TRBD1 as a possible D gene (5 bases). Germline CDR1 and CDR2: SGHTA and FQGNSA. The V end lost 1 base, the J end lost 8 bases, and 14 bases lay between the germline ends. This CDR3 region has 14 residues. The CDR3 DNA sequence: TGTGCCAGCAGCTTAGTTGGGGCCGGTGGCGGCTACACCTTC. This gives the protein CASSLVGAGGGYTF.

This clonotype was seen more than once but under ten times. The rearrangement joins TRBV29-1 to TRBJ2-1; D is perhaps TRBD2 (6 bases). Germline V gives CDR1 SQVTM, CDR2 ANQGSEA. The CDR3 has 16 residues. V lost 7 bases to trimming and J lost 3 bases, with 22 bases between them. CDR3 loop: CSAVARGARVYNEQFF. As DNA, the CDR3 is TGCAGCGCTGTGGCGCGCGGGGCAAGAGTCTACAATGAGCAGTTCTTC.

The genes are TRBV7-9 and TRBJ2-7; the match to TRBD2 covers 10 bases. The V and J ends lost 5 bases and 4 bases, in that order; junction bases with no gene match: 5. Germline CDR1 and CDR2: SEHNR and FQNEAQ (reference sequence). There are 14 residues in the CDR3. The DNA for the CDR3 is TGTGCCAGCAGCCACGGGACTAGCGTGTACGAGCAGTACTTC. This gives the protein CASSHGTSVYEQYF.

About this clonotype: At one boundary the junction diverges from the germline segment, which might be a read error. This chain uses TRBV7-9 with TRBJ1-6; 8 nucleotides align to TRBD1. The CDR3 contains 14 residues. The germline gives CDR1 SEHNR, CDR2 FQNEAQ (reference sequence). CDR3 in amino acids: CASSFSGTGSPLHF. The CDR3 DNA reads as TGCGCCAGCAGCTTCTCCGGGACAGGCTCACCCCTCCACTTT. The full variable domain, in which reference TRBV7-9 and TRBJ1-6 provide the parts outside the CDR3, is DTGVSQNPRHKITKRGQNVTFRCDPISEHNRLYWYRQTLGQGPEFLTYFQNEAQLEKSRLLSDRFSAERPKGSFSTLEIQRTEQGDSAMYLCASSFSGTGSPLHFGNGTRLTVT.

The rearrangement uses TRBV7-9 and TRBJ2-4, with 7 bases that match TRBD2. The DNA matches TRBJ2-7 better at its end, which makes the J call doubtful. This CDR3 spans 15 amino acids. The V gene's germline CDR1 is SEHNR and CDR2 FQNEAQ (reference sequence). CDR3 sequence: CASSQDGGLYYEQYF. In nucleotides, the CDR3 is TGTGCCAGCAGCCAAGATGGGGGACTATACTACGAGCAGTACTTC.

The chain carries TRBV6-5 and TRBJ2-1; 11 bases match TRBD2. The V and J ends lost 6 bases and 8 bases, in that order; junction bases with no gene match: 9. Germline V lookup: CDR1 MNHEY, CDR2 SVGAGI. This CDR3 has 15 amino acids. The CDR3 coding sequence is TGTGCCAGCAGCCGCACTAGCGGGAGTTCAGATGAGCAGTTCTTC. This sequence encodes CASSRTSGSSDEQFF.

The rearrangement joins TRBV7-9 to TRBJ2-2; D gene uncertain. Trimming removed 6 bases at V and 4 bases at J, with 21 bases between. From germline, CDR1 is SEHNR and CDR2 FQNEAQ (reference sequence). The CDR3 has 17 residues. The CDR3 spells CASSIIPGGVSTGELFF. The CDR3 bases are TGTGCCAGCAGTATTATTCCGGGCGGCGTAAGCACCGGGGAGCTGTTTTTT.

The rearrangement joins TRBV12-3 or TRBV12-4 to TRBJ2-5, with a weak D call TRBD2 (6 bases). The CDR3 has 13 amino acids. The ends were cut back, 6 bases at V and 3 bases at J, with 11 bases in the middle. The CDR3 nucleotides are TGTGCCAGCAGCCCCGGGAGAGAAGAGACCCAGTACTTC. Protein: CASSPGREETQYF.

There are a few counts of this clonotype. This sequence joins TRBV9 and TRBJ2-1; perhaps TRBD2 as D (6 bases). Trimming cost V 4 bases and J 15 bases, with 20 bases left between them. The CDR3 has 13 amino acids. CDR1 and CDR2 (germline): SGDLS, YYNGEE. CDR3: CASSPEPGGWRFF. CDR3 bases: TGTGCCAGCAGCCCCGAGCCTGGGGGGTGGCGGTTCTTC.

This chain links TRBV12-3 or TRBV12-4 with TRBJ2-7; 8 nucleotides line up with TRBD2. The CDR3 runs to 14 residues. The V and J ends lost 0 bases and 2 bases, in that order; junction bases with no gene match: 0. Written as DNA, the CDR3 is TGTGCCAGCAGTTTAGCGGGACTAGCCTACGAGCAGTACTTC. As protein: CASSLAGLAYEQYF.

This chain connects TRBV27 to TRBJ2-7; the D gene could be TRBD1 or TRBD2 (5 bases each). In germline, CDR1 is MNHEY, CDR2 SMNVEV (reference sequence). With 2 bases removed from V and 2 bases from J, the gap between germline ends came to 10 bases. The CDR3 contains 14 residues. The CDR3 loop reads CASSLGTRPYEQYF. For the CDR3, the DNA is TGTGCCAGCAGTTTAGGGACCCGACCCTACGAGCAGTACTTC.

This clonotype was found a few times. The rearrangement links TRBV7-6 to TRBJ2-1; 9 bases match TRBD2. The CDR3 totals 14 residues. From germline, CDR1 is SGHVS and CDR2 FNYEAQ. V shed 2 bases and J 5 bases; nucleotides not matched to a gene: 1. The CDR3 DNA reads TGTGCCAGCAGCTTAAGACTAGCGGACAATGAGCAGTTCTTC. Translation gives CASSLRLADNEQFF.

The rearrangement joins TRBV7-9 to TRBJ2-1; D is perhaps TRBD1 (5 bases). Trimming removed 8 bases from V and 5 bases from J, with 10 bases in between. Germline CDR1 and CDR2: SEHNR and FQNEAQ (reference sequence). The CDR3 extends over 12 amino acids. The CDR3 coding sequence is TGTGCCAGCGGGGCCGTCCACAATGAGCAGTTCTTC. It encodes CASGAVHNEQFF.

This clonotype was seen more than once but under ten times. The chain employs TRBV4-3 and TRBJ2-7; no reliable D call. This CDR3 contains 13 residues. Trimming left V 0 bases short and J 2 bases short, with 5 bases between. Germline V lookup: CDR1 LGHNA, CDR2 YSLEER. This CDR3 reads CASSQDLTYEQYF. The DNA for the CDR3 is TGCGCCAGCAGCCAAGATTTAACCTACGAGCAGTACTTC.

On this clonotype: The junction departs from the called germline gene at one end, perhaps through a read error. The V gene is TRBV15, the J gene TRBJ2-3; D is unresolved. Germline values: CDR1 LNHNV, CDR2 YYDKDF (reference sequence). CDR3 length equals 15 residues. CDR3: CATSRDRSSWDTRYF. For the CDR3, the DNA is TGTGCCACCAGCAGAGATCGCTCGAGCTGGGATACGCGGTATTTT.